These T cell receptor beta chains were read from a single sample in a study of T cell repertoires in cytomegalovirus infection. In TCRdb, the reads were re-called with MiXCR into one record per CDR3 protein. Of about 570,000 distinct CDR3 sequences listed, roughly 42% were seen once; the top ten hold more than 40%. Their antigen targets remain unknown. The specimen comprised cultured PBMCs, sampled from culture after CMV antigen stimulation. These receptors came from a human donor in good health (CMV status not recorded). Some clones in this sample may be carry-over from other donors' samples. Each CDR3 is given with its conserved first and last residue. Each record gives: J gene, clone size, D gene, V gene, CDR3 DNA, CDR3 protein. A D gene is named only where the DNA matches it firmly. Size is stated for part of the rows, as once, few or many counts, or as a class when the clone is expanded.

J: TRBJ1-2
size: few
D: TRBD1
V: TRBV14
DNA: TGTGCCAGCAGCCAGACAATACAGGGGGCCCGTGGCTACACCTTC
CDR3: CASSQTIQGARGYTF

J: TRBJ1-1
size: once
D: .
V: TRBV5-3
DNA: TGTGCCAACAGTTTCAGGGGCCATTCAAGGAACACTGAAGCTTTCTTT
CDR3: CANSFRGHSRNTEAFF

J: TRBJ1-1
size: .
D: .
V: TRBV19
DNA: TGTGCCAGTAGTATGGAGGCCTCCCGGTGGTCTGAAGCTTTCTTT
CDR3: CASSMEASRWSEAFF

J: TRBJ1-5
size: .
D: .
V: TRBV6-6
DNA: TGTGCCAGCAGTCCTGGGCGCGGGAGCAATCAGCCCCAGCATTTT
CDR3: CASSPGRGSNQPQHF

J: TRBJ2-1
size: .
D: .
V: TRBV7-2
DNA: TGTGCCAGCAGCTTAGCTTGGACTACCAATGAGCAGTTCTTC
CDR3: CASSLAWTTNEQFF

J: TRBJ2-3
size: .
D: TRBD2
V: TRBV4-3
DNA: TGCGCCAGCAGCCAATCTAGCGGGAGTAGCACAGATACGCAGTATTTT
CDR3: CASSQSSGSSTDTQYF

J: TRBJ2-7
size: few
D: .
V: TRBV28
DNA: TGTGCCAGCAGTTCGCTTCTCTACGAGCAGTACTTC
CDR3: CASSSLLYEQYF

J: TRBJ1-2
size: .
D: .
V: TRBV7-6
DNA: TGTGCCAGTAGCATAAGTGGCAGGGACTATGGCTACACCTTC
CDR3: CASSISGRDYGYTF

J: TRBJ2-7
size: .
D: .
V: TRBV28
DNA: TGTGCCAGCAACGGGAGACCCTCCTACGAGCAGTACTTC
CDR3: CASNGRPSYEQYF

J: TRBJ1-2
size: .
D: .
V: TRBV7-9
DNA: TGTGCCAGCAGCCCCCAGACAGTCTATGGCTACACCTTC
CDR3: CASSPQTVYGYTF

J: TRBJ1-2
size: .
D: .
V: TRBV10-3
DNA: TGTGCCATCAGAGGAGGTGAAGCCCGCGGCTATGGCTACACCTTC
CDR3: CAIRGGEARGYGYTF

J: TRBJ1-2
size: few
D: .
V: TRBV6-2/TRBV6-3
DNA: TGTGCCAGCAGTTACGGTGGGCCAGGGTTCTTTGGCTACACCTTC
CDR3: CASSYGGPGFFGYTF

J: TRBJ2-3
size: few
D: .
V: TRBV7-2
DNA: TGTGCCAGCAGCTCACAGGCCCCAACCTTCACAGATACGCAGTATTTT
CDR3: CASSSQAPTFTDTQYF

J: TRBJ2-6
size: few
D: TRBD2
V: TRBV11-2
DNA: TGTGCCAGCAGCTTAAGGCTAGCGGGAGTGTTAGGGTCTGGGGCCAACGTCCTGACTTTC
CDR3: CASSLRLAGVLGSGANVLTF

J: TRBJ2-1
size: .
D: TRBD2
V: TRBV30
DNA: TGTGCCTGGAGTACCCGACTAGCGGGAGGCAATGAGCAGTTCTTC
CDR3: CAWSTRLAGGNEQFF

J: TRBJ2-2
size: .
D: .
V: TRBV11-2
DNA: TGTGCCAGCAGCAAAGGACGGGGGTCCGCGAACACCGGGGAGCTGTTTTTT
CDR3: CASSKGRGSANTGELFF

J: TRBJ1-1
size: .
D: .
V: TRBV2
DNA: TGTGCCAGCAGTGATTTGGGTGAAGCTTTCTTT
CDR3: CASSDLGEAFF

J: TRBJ2-7
size: few
D: .
V: TRBV7-2
DNA: TGTGCCAGCAGCTGGACCTCCCTCCCCCCGACCGAGCAGTACTTC
CDR3: CASSWTSLPPTEQYF

J: TRBJ2-3
size: once
D: .
V: TRBV10-2
DNA: TGCGCCAGCAGTGTCGGGACTCCAGATACGCAGTATTTT
CDR3: CASSVGTPDTQYF

J: TRBJ2-7
size: few
D: TRBD2
V: TRBV7-6
DNA: TGTGCCAGCAGCTCCCTAGCGGGACCATACGAGCAGTACTTC
CDR3: CASSSLAGPYEQYF

J: TRBJ2-2
size: .
D: .
V: TRBV7-6
DNA: TGTGCCAGCAGCTCTGGACGCAACACCGGGGAGCTGTTTTTT
CDR3: CASSSGRNTGELFF

J: TRBJ2-1
size: few
D: .
V: TRBV3-1
DNA: TGTGCCAGCAGCCAAACGGGACTTCCGGAGTTCTTC
CDR3: CASSQTGLPEFF

J: TRBJ2-1
size: few
D: .
V: TRBV3-1
DNA: TGTGCCAGCAGCCAATCCCTTTATGAGCAGTTCTTC
CDR3: CASSQSLYEQFF

J: TRBJ2-5
size: few
D: .
V: TRBV7-7
DNA: TGTGCCAGCAGCCCCAATGAGGAGGAGACCCAGTACTTC
CDR3: CASSPNEEETQYF

J: TRBJ2-7
size: many
D: TRBD2
V: TRBV7-2
DNA: TGTGCCAGCAGCCCGACTAGCGGGAGGGCCGGGGAGCAGTACTTC
CDR3: CASSPTSGRAGEQYF

J: TRBJ1-5
size: .
D: .
V: TRBV6-1
DNA: TGTGCCAGCAGTGAAGCGGCCCGAAAGGGAGCGCAGCCCCAGCATTTT
CDR3: CASSEAARKGAQPQHF

J: TRBJ2-6
size: .
D: .
V: TRBV7-6
DNA: TGTGCCAGCAGCTTAAAGCGGGCAGCCTATAGCTCTGGGGCCAACGTCCTGACTTTC
CDR3: CASSLKRAAYSSGANVLTF

J: TRBJ2-7
size: .
D: .
V: TRBV6-2/TRBV6-3
DNA: TGTGCCAGCAGTTACTCGGCGGTCGGCGGGGACAACTACGAGCAGTACTTC
CDR3: CASSYSAVGGDNYEQYF

J: TRBJ2-3
size: few
D: .
V: TRBV6-1
DNA: TGTGCCAGCAGTGAAATCCCCGCAGATACGCAGTATTTT
CDR3: CASSEIPADTQYF

J: TRBJ2-7
size: .
D: TRBD2
V: TRBV4-1
DNA: TGCGCCAGCAGCCGAACGCGGGGGATACCCTACGAGCAGTACTTC
CDR3: CASSRTRGIPYEQYF

J: TRBJ2-3
size: many
D: TRBD2
V: TRBV7-2
DNA: TGTGCCAGCAGCTTAGGGGGACTAGCGGGAGATACGCAGTATTTT
CDR3: CASSLGGLAGDTQYF

J: TRBJ1-1
size: .
D: .
V: TRBV27
DNA: TGTGCCAGCAGTCCCAACGAGGGGACTGAAGCTTTCTTT
CDR3: CASSPNEGTEAFF

J: TRBJ2-3
size: .
D: .
V: TRBV20-1
DNA: TGCAGTGCTAGAGTCGGACAGACGCAGTATTTT
CDR3: CSARVGQTQYF

J: TRBJ1-2
size: few
D: TRBD1
V: TRBV7-2
DNA: TGTGCCAGCAGCTCAAAACAGGGGCGGGCCTATGGCTACACCTTC
CDR3: CASSSKQGRAYGYTF

J: TRBJ2-7
size: .
D: TRBD1
V: TRBV5-1
DNA: TGCGCCAGCAGCTGGGGACAGAGGACCTACGAGCAGTACTTC
CDR3: CASSWGQRTYEQYF

J: TRBJ1-2
size: few
D: .
V: TRBV7-2
DNA: TGTGCCAGCAGCAGGGACCGGAGAGGGACTAACTATGGCTACACCTTC
CDR3: CASSRDRRGTNYGYTF

J: TRBJ1-6
size: few
D: TRBD1
V: TRBV7-2
DNA: TGTGCCAGCAGCCAGGACAGGGGGCTCTTTTCACCCCTCCACTTT
CDR3: CASSQDRGLFSPLHF

J: TRBJ2-1
size: .
D: TRBD1
V: TRBV7-2
DNA: TGTGCCAGCAGACGGGACAGGCTATCCTACAATGAGCAGTTCTTC
CDR3: CASRRDRLSYNEQFF

J: TRBJ2-5
size: .
D: TRBD1
V: TRBV5-1
DNA: TGCGCCAGCAGCTTCGGACAGGGGTCAGTTTCGGAGACCCAGTACTTC
CDR3: CASSFGQGSVSETQYF

J: TRBJ2-5
size: .
D: .
V: TRBV7-2
DNA: TGTGCCAGCAGCTTAGATCGAGCCGGGGAGACCCAGTACTTC
CDR3: CASSLDRAGETQYF

J: TRBJ2-2
size: few
D: TRBD2
V: TRBV19
DNA: TGTGCCAGTAGTGTAGCGGGCAGGACCGGGGAGCTGTTTTTT
CDR3: CASSVAGRTGELFF

J: TRBJ1-2
size: few
D: .
V: TRBV15
DNA: TGTGCCACCAGCAGAGGGGTGGTGTTGAGCGGCTACACCTTC
CDR3: CATSRGVVLSGYTF

J: TRBJ2-1
size: many
D: .
V: TRBV7-6
DNA: TGTGCCAGCAGCCCGGGACCTGGTTACAATGAGCAGTTCTTC
CDR3: CASSPGPGYNEQFF

J: TRBJ2-7
size: few
D: .
V: TRBV7-2
DNA: TGTGCCAGCACCAGAACCTCCGGGACCATAAGCTCCTACGAGCAGTACTTC
CDR3: CASTRTSGTISSYEQYF

J: TRBJ2-1
size: .
D: .
V: TRBV7-3
DNA: TGTGCCAGCAGCCCAAACCCCAATGAGCAGTTCTTC
CDR3: CASSPNPNEQFF

J: TRBJ2-7
size: few
D: TRBD2
V: TRBV7-2
DNA: TGTGCCAGCAGCTTAGTTTCTAGCGGGGGATACGAGCAGTACTTC
CDR3: CASSLVSSGGYEQYF

J: TRBJ2-3
size: .
D: .
V: TRBV5-1
DNA: TGCGCCAGCAGCTCAGGTGGGGCAGGGGTCGCAGATACGCAGTATTTT
CDR3: CASSSGGAGVADTQYF

J: TRBJ2-1
size: .
D: TRBD2
V: TRBV7-8
DNA: TGTGCCAGCAGCTTTGGGACTAGCCGGTACAATGAGCAGTTCTTC
CDR3: CASSFGTSRYNEQFF

J: TRBJ2-6
size: .
D: .
V: TRBV7-4
DNA: TGTGCCAGCAGCCGGAACAGGGCTGGGGCCAACGTCCTGACTTTC
CDR3: CASSRNRAGANVLTF

J: TRBJ2-5
size: few
D: TRBD2
V: TRBV20-1
DNA: TGCAGTGTCATCAGGACTAGCGGCCAAGAGACCCAGTACTTC
CDR3: CSVIRTSGQETQYF